A single sample gave rise to the 8 T cell receptor beta chains below, sequenced in a study of T cells in Graves' hyperthyroidism and ophthalmopathy. RNA transcripts provided the source from which TCR beta CDR3 regions were amplified. Primed by the HTBI set, a first-round RT-PCR was run on the TCR CDR3. TCRdb reprocessed the multiplex PCR reads with MiXCR, giving one entry per CDR3 protein. The repertoire consists of roughly 740,000 distinct CDR3 sequences, with about 16% occurring once and the leading ten covering under 9.5%. Sequencing was performed on blood. These TCRs come from a young man with Graves' hyperthyroidism.

This clonotype was counted ten times or more. This chain joins TRBV27 and TRBJ2-7; D is possibly TRBD1 or TRBD2 (5 bases each). Trimming left V 4 bases short and J 6 bases short, with 13 bases between. The CDR3 spans 13 residues. Germline V gives CDR1 MNHEY, CDR2 SMNVEV (reference sequence). Here the CDR3 reads CASSYRGVSEQYF. In DNA, the CDR3 is TGTGCCAGCAGTTATAGGGGAGTAAGCGAGCAGTACTTC.

The CDR3 DNA sequence: TGTGCCAGCACAAAAAAGGGACAGAAGGAGGACGTTCAGTACTTC. It specifies CASTKKGQKEDVQYF. V and J are TRBV12-3 or TRBV12-4 and TRBJ2-4; TRBD1 matches at 7 bases. This CDR3 contains 15 residues. V gave up 7 bases and J gave up 11 bases; unmatched junction bases: 17.

The CDR3 bases are TGTGCCAGCAGTGCCCTTTCGGGAATGAACACTGAAGCTTTCTTT. This sequence encodes CASSALSGMNTEAFF. The gene calls are TRBV7-9 and TRBJ1-1; D gene uncertain. Germline CDR1 and CDR2: SEHNR and FQNEAQ (reference sequence). This CDR3 spans 15 amino acids. The germline V and J ends were trimmed by 6 bases and 0 bases, with 14 bases remaining between them. Together with reference TRBV7-9 and TRBJ1-1, the CDR3 gives the full variable domain: DTGVSQNPRHKITKRGQNVTFRCDPISEHNRLYWYRQTLGQGPEFLTYFQNEAQLEKSRLLSDRFSAERPKGSFSTLEIQRTEQGDSAMYLCASSALSGMNTEAFFGQGTRLTVV.

This clonotype showed up many times. The chain joins TRBV2 to TRBJ1-5; D possibly corresponds to TRBD1 (6 bases). V lost 6 bases, J lost 0 bases, and 12 bases lay in between. The CDR3 loop spans 15 amino acids. Germline CDR1 reads SNHLY; CDR2 reads FYNNEI. The CDR3, as DNA: TGTGCCAGCAGAGCAGGGGCCTATAGCAATCAGCCCCAGCATTTT. Amino acid sequence: CASRAGAYSNQPQHF.

This clonotype was counted ten times or more. The chain uses TRBV11-1 and TRBJ1-3; D not certain. V lost 3 bases, J lost 8 bases, and 5 bases lay in between. The length of the CDR3 is 11 residues. Looked up from germline, CDR1 is SGHAT and CDR2 is FQDESV (reference sequence). The CDR3 region is CASSFRDTIYF. CDR3 bases: TGTGCCAGCAGCTTCCGAGACACCATATATTTT.

This clonotype showed up many times. The V call is TRBV12-3 or TRBV12-4, the J call TRBJ1-2, with D hard to call. The V gene lost 7 bases and the J gene lost 4 bases, with 16 bases spanning the gap. This CDR3 comprises 14 residues. Here the CDR3 reads CASTPRRGGYGYTF. The CDR3 DNA reads TGTGCCAGCACACCCCGGCGGGGTGGCTATGGCTACACCTTC.

About this clonotype: The junction departs from the called germline gene at one end, perhaps through a read error. The chain employs TRBV6-2 or TRBV6-3 and TRBJ2-1, with unresolved D. The CDR3 is 11 residues long. The germline V gene has CDR1 MNHEY and CDR2 SVGEGT. In nucleotides, the CDR3 is TGTGCCAGCAGTTACTATAATGGGCAGTTCTTC. It yields the protein CASSYYNGQFF.

There are many counts of this clonotype. This rearrangement joins TRBV27 to TRBJ2-3, with a tentative D call TRBD2 (5 bases). Trimming cost V 5 bases and J 2 bases, with 14 bases left between them. The CDR3 runs to 15 residues. CDR1 and CDR2 (germline): MNHEY, SMNVEV (reference sequence). The CDR3 DNA reads as TGTGCCAGCAGTCCAACCAAGCGGCCCACAGATACGCAGTATTTT. This codes for CASSPTKRPTDTQYF.